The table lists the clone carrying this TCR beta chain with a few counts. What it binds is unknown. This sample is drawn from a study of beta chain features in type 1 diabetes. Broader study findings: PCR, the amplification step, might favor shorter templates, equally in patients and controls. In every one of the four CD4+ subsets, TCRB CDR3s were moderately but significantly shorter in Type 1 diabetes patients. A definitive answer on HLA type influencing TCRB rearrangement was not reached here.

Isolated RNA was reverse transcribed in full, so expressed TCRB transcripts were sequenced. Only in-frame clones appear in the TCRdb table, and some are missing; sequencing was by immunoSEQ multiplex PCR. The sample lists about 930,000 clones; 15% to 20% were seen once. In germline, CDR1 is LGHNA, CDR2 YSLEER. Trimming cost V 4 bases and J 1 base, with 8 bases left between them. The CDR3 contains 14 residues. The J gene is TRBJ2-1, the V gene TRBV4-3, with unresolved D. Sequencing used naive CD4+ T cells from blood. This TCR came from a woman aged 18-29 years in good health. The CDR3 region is CASSLGYSYNEQFF. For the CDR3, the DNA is TGCGCCAGCAGCCTCGGCTATTCCTACAATGAGCAGTTCTTC.